This paragraph covers one T cell receptor beta chain sequence. The assay was immunoSEQ multiplex PCR, and TCRdb's table has in-frame clones only and misses some. The sample has around 45,000 clones; roughly 88% are singletons. These data are taken from a study of PD-L1 blockade in urothelial cancer. Study-wide context: Twenty-five of the 29 patients were men with bladder-origin urothelial cancer. A median of approximately 150,000 T cells was found in the blood samples.

Trimming left V 7 bases short and J 1 base short, with 16 bases between. The CDR3 consists of 15 residues. Germline assignment: CDR1 MNHNS and CDR2 SASEGT. The sequences come from PBMCs, collected around atezolizumab (anti-PD-L1) treatment. The receptor was derived from an elderly man with urothelial cancer. V gene TRBV6-1 combines with J gene TRBJ1-2, with D tentatively TRBD1 (5 bases). The CDR3 coding sequence is TGTGCCAGCATACGGACACATTCGGTTAACTATGGCTACACCTTC. This encodes CASIRTHSVNYGYTF.